The 13 T cell receptor beta chains listed next were all sequenced from one sample in a study of shared clonotypes between healthy human individuals. The repertoire was sequenced with immunoSEQ multiplex PCR; TCRdb's copy has only in-frame clones and lacks some. The sample yields 150,000 to 200,000 clones, 60% to 75% seen once. Sequencing was carried out using memory CD4+ T cells sorted from blood. Subset given: CD45RA-negative fraction. These receptors were collected from a man aged 25 to 45 in good health.

This clone showed up just a few times. The V and J genes are TRBV19 and TRBJ2-7, with D possibly being TRBD1 or TRBD2 (5 bases each). The V gene's germline CDR1 is LNHDA and CDR2 SQIVND (reference sequence). The CDR3 is made up of 14 amino acids. V was shortened by 7 bases and J by 1 base, with 14 bases between the two germline ends. The DNA for the CDR3 is TGTGCCAGTACCCCGGGACGGGGATCCTACGAGCAGTACTTC. This encodes CASTPGRGSYEQYF.

The chain is built from TRBV28 and TRBJ2-2; weak D call: TRBD1 (7 bases). CDR3 size: 14 residues. Trimming stripped 10 bases from V and 6 bases from J, with 18 bases between. Germline V gene sequence: CDR1 MDHEN, CDR2 SYDVKM. The CDR3 loop reads CATGGGGASGELFF. The CDR3, as DNA: TGTGCCACTGGAGGAGGGGGCGCGTCCGGGGAGCTGTTTTTT.

V gene TRBV6-1 combines with J gene TRBJ1-5; no definite D call. CDR1 MNHNS and CDR2 SASEGT come from the germline V gene. V was pared by 2 bases and J by 6 bases, with 5 bases between. The CDR3 runs to 12 residues. The CDR3 reads CASSEYVQPQHF. CDR3 bases: TGTGCCAGCAGTGAATATGTTCAGCCCCAGCATTTT.

The count of this clone is one. The J gene is TRBJ2-7, the V gene TRBV29-1; no clear D gene. The CDR3 runs 14 residues. The germline V gene has CDR1 SQVTM and CDR2 ANQGSEA. The V gene lost 3 bases and the J gene lost 2 bases, with 14 bases spanning the gap. Here the CDR3 reads CSVEGTDRAYEQYF. The CDR3 DNA sequence: TGCAGCGTTGAGGGTACAGACCGCGCCTACGAGCAGTACTTC.

This chain joins TRBV5-4 and TRBJ2-1; D assignment may be TRBD1 or TRBD2 (5 bases each). Germline V gene sequence: CDR1 SGHNT, CDR2 YYREEE (reference sequence). The CDR3 runs 12 residues. Trimming stripped 4 bases from V and 5 bases from J, with 7 bases between. The CDR3 sequence is CASSGTDNEQFF. DNA of the CDR3: TGTGCCAGCAGCGGGACCGACAATGAGCAGTTCTTC.

The chain carries TRBV28 and TRBJ1-4, with a tentative D call TRBD1 (6 bases). This CDR3 has 16 residues. The germline V gene encodes CDR1 MDHEN and CDR2 SYDVKM. V lost 5 bases, J lost 7 bases, and 20 bases lay in between. The CDR3 DNA sequence: TGTGCCAGCAGTCCGCCTCCCAGGGGCTTCGGTGAAAAACTGTTTTTT. As protein: CASSPPPRGFGEKLFF. The variable domain in full, completed from reference TRBV28 and TRBJ1-4, reads DVKVTQSSRYLVKRTGEKVFLECVQDMDHENMFWYRQDPGLGLRLIYFSYDVKMKEKGDIPEGYSVSREKKERFSLILESASTNQTSMYLCASSPPPRGFGEKLFFGSGTQLSVL.

The chain has TRBV11-2 and TRBJ1-2, with no clear D. Per germline, CDR1 SGHAT and CDR2 FQNNGV. This CDR3 comprises 14 residues. Deletions cut 10 bases from V and 4 bases from J, with 19 bases between. The CDR3 is CATGNSVESYGYTF. For the CDR3, the DNA is TGTGCCACCGGTAACAGTGTCGAGAGCTATGGCTACACCTTC.

The CDR3 DNA reads as TGTGCCAGCAGTTCGATCGACAGGGACTACGAGCAGTACTTC. Its protein is CASSSIDRDYEQYF. V usage is TRBV28 and J usage is TRBJ2-7; 7 nucleotides line up with TRBD1. From germline, CDR1 is MDHEN and CDR2 SYDVKM. The J segment lost 3 bases and the V segment lost 4 bases, leaving 6 bases of the junction unmatched. The CDR3 runs to 14 residues.

This clone was seen only a few times. V usage is TRBV7-9 and J usage is TRBJ2-7; 7 bases match TRBD1. This CDR3 contains 13 residues. Trimming cost V 8 bases and J 2 bases; bases outside gene matches: 6. Germline lookup yields CDR1 SEHNR and CDR2 FQNEAQ (reference sequence). CDR3 amino acids: CASGRDSPYEQYF. CDR3 DNA sequence: TGTGCCAGCGGCCGGGACAGCCCCTACGAGCAGTACTTC.

This rearrangement joins TRBV14 to TRBJ1-5, with D possibly TRBD1 on 6 matching bases. V lost 7 bases, J lost 4 bases, and 14 bases lay in between. CDR1 and CDR2 from the germline V gene are SGHDN and FVKESK. This CDR3 spans 14 amino acids. CDR3 coding DNA: TGTGCCAGCACTGAAGGGCAGGGGAATCAGCCCCAGCATTTT. It yields the protein CASTEGQGNQPQHF.

This sequence joins TRBV6-4 and TRBJ2-1; no clear D. This CDR3 spans 13 amino acids. CDR1 is MRHNA, CDR2 SNTAGT, per germline. With 4 bases removed from V and 6 bases from J, the gap between germline ends came to 10 bases. The CDR3: CASSASQLNEQFF. CDR3 in DNA: TGTGCCAGCAGTGCCTCTCAACTCAATGAGCAGTTCTTC.

Comment on this clone: The sample carries other DNA sequences with the same CDR3. The chain recombines TRBV5-1 with TRBJ2-7, with TRBD2 as a possible D gene (5 bases). V was shortened by 0 bases and J by 0 bases, with 10 bases between the two germline ends. Germline lookup yields CDR1 SGHRS and CDR2 YFSETQ. The CDR3 length is 15 residues. The CDR3 loop reads CASSLDSGSSYEQYF. The CDR3 nucleotides are TGCGCCAGCAGCTTGGACAGTGGGAGCTCCTACGAGCAGTACTTC.

The chain joins TRBV28 to TRBJ2-1; no definite D call. Germline CDR1 is MDHEN and CDR2 is SYDVKM. The CDR3 spans 14 residues. Trimming cost V 6 bases and J 3 bases, with 12 bases left between them. The CDR3 DNA reads TGTGCCAGCAGCAGAGGTCTAGACTACAATGAGCAGTTCTTC. Translation: CASSRGLDYNEQFF.